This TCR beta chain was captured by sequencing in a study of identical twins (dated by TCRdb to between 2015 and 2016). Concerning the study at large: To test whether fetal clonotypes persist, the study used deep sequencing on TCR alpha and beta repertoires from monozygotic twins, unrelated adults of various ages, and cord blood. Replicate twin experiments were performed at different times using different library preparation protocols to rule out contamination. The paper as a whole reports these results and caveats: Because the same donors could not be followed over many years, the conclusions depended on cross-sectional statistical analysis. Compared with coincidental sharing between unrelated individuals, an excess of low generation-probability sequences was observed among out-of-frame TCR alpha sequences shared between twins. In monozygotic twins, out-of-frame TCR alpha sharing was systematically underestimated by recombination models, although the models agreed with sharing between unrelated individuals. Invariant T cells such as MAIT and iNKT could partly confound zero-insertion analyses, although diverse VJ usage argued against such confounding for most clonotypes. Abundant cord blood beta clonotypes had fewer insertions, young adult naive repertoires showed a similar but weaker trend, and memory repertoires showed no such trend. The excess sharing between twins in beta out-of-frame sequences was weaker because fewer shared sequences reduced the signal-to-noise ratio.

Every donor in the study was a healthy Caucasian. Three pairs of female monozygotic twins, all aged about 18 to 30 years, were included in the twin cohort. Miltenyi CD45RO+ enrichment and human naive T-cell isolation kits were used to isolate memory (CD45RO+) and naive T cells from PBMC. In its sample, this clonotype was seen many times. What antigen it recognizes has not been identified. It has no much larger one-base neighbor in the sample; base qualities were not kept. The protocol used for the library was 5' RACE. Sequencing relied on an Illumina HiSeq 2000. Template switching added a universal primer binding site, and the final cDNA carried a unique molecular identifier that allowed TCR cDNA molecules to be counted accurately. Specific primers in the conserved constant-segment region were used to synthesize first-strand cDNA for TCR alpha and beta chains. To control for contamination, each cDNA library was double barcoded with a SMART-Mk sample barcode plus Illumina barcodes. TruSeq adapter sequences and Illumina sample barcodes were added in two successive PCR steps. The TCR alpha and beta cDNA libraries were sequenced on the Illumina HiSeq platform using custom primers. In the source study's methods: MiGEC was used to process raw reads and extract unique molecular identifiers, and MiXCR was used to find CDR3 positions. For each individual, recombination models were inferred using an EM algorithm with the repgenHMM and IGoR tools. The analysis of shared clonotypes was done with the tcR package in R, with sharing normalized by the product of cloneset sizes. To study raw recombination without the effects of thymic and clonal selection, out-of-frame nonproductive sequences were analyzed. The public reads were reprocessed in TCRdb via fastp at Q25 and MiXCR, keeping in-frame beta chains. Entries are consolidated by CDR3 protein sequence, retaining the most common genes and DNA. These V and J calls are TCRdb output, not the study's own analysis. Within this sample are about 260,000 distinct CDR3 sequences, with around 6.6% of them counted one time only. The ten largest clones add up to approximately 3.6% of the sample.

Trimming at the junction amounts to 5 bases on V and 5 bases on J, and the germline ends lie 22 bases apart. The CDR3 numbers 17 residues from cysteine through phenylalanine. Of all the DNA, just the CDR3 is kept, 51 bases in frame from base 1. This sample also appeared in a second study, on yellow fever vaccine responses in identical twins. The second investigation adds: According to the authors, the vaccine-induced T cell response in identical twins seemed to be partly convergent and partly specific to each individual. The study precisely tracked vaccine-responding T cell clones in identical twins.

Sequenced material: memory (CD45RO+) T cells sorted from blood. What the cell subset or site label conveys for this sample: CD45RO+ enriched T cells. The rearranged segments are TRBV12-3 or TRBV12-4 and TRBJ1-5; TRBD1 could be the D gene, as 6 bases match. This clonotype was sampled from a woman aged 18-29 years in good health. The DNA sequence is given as TGTGCCAGCAGTACGGGACGGGGGCTATACGGGTATCAGCCCCAGCATTTT. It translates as CASSTGRGLYGYQPQHF.